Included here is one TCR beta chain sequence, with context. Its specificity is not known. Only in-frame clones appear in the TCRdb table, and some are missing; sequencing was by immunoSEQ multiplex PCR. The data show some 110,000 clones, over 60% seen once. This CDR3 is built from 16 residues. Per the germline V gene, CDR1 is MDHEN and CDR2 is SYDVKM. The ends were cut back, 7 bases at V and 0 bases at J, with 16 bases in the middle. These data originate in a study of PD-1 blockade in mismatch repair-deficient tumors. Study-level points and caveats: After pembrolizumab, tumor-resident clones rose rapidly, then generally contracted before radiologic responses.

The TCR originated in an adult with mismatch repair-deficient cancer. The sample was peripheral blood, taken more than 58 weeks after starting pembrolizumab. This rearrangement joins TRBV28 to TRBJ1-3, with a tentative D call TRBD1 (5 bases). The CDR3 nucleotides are TGTGCCAGCATCAAAACCGCAGGGATCTCTGGAAACACCATATATTTT. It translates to CASIKTAGISGNTIYF.